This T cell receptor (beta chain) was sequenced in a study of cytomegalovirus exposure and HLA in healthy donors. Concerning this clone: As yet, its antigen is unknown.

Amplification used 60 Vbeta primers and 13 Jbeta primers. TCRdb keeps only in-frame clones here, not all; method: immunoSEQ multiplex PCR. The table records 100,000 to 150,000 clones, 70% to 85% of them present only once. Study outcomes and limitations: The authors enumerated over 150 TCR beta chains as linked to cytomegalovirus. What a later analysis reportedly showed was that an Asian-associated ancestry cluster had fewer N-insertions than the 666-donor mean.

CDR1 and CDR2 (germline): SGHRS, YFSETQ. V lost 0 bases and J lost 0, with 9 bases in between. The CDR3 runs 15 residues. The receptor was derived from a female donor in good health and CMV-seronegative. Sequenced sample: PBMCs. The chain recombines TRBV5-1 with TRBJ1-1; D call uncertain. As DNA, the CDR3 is TGCGCCAGCAGCTTGGATATCAACTTGAACACTGAAGCTTTCTTT. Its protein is CASSLDINLNTEAFF. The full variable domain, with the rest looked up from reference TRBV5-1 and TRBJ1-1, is KAGVTQTPRYLIKTRGQQVTLSCSPISGHRSVSWYQQTPGQGLQFLFEYFSETQRNKGNFPGRFSGRQFSNSRSEMNVSTLELGDSALYLCASSLDINLNTEAFFGQGTRLTVV.